What follows are 25 T cell receptor beta chains derived from one specimen sequenced in a study of cytomegalovirus exposure and HLA in healthy donors. The PCR contained 60 Vbeta and 13 Jbeta primers. Sequenced by immunoSEQ multiplex PCR; TCRdb stores in-frame clones only, minus some. This table has more than 150,000 clones, about 90% appearing once. Sequencing was performed on PBMCs. These receptors were taken from a girl less than two years old in good health and CMV-seronegative.

The chain uses TRBV30 and TRBJ1-2, with D maybe TRBD1 (6 bases). Germline CDR1 is GTSNPN and CDR2 is SVGIG (reference sequence). The V end was cut by 1 base, the J end by 4 bases, with 19 bases between. This CDR3 contains 16 residues. CDR3 DNA sequence: TGTGCCTGGAGTGGGCAGGGGTTCACCCCGCCCTATGGCTACACCTTC. Encoded protein: CAWSGQGFTPPYGYTF.

The chain carries TRBV4-2 and TRBJ2-7, with 8 positions matching TRBD1. CDR3 length: 14 residues. The V gene's germline CDR1 is LGHNA and CDR2 YNFKEQ. V lost 4 bases, J lost 3 bases, and 5 bases stayed unmatched. The CDR3 coding sequence is TGTGCCAGCAGCCTGGGACAGGATTACTACGAGCAGTACTTC. Translation: CASSLGQDYYEQYF.

This clone showed up just once. This chain connects TRBV11-2 to TRBJ1-2; 7 bases are shared with TRBD1. The CDR3 covers 18 residues. V gave up 2 bases and J gave up 2 bases; unmatched junction bases: 14. From germline, CDR1 is SGHAT and CDR2 FQNNGV. CDR3 region: CASSLRGGRGSWNYGYTF. DNA of the CDR3: TGTGCCAGCAGCTTACGAGGGGGCAGGGGATCCTGGAACTATGGCTACACCTTC.

The V gene is TRBV18, the J gene TRBJ1-5, with 9 bases aligning to TRBD1. Per the germline V gene, CDR1 is KGHSH and CDR2 is LQKENI. The trim removed 1 base at V and 0 bases at J, leaving 19 bases unmatched. The CDR3 has 22 residues. The CDR3, as DNA: TGTGCCAGCTCACCACGTTTTAAGGGCCGGACAGGGGCGTTTTATAGCAATCAGCCCCAGCATTTT. Encoded protein: CASSPRFKGRTGAFYSNQPQHF.

V is TRBV30 and J is TRBJ1-5, with D tentatively TRBD1 (6 bases). The germline gives CDR1 GTSNPN, CDR2 SVGIG (reference sequence). This CDR3 spans 14 amino acids. Trimming removed 6 bases from V and 4 bases from J, with 16 bases in between. Written as DNA, the CDR3 is TGTGCCTGTCAGACAGGAGCTATTAATCAGCCCCAGCATTTT. Its translation: CACQTGAINQPQHF. Based on the CDR3 plus reference TRBV30 and TRBJ1-5, the full variable domain is SQTIHQWPATLVQPVGSPLSLECTVEGTSNPNLYWYRQAAGRGLQLLFYSVGIGQISSEVPQNLSASRPQDRQFILSSKKLLLSDSGFYLCACQTGAINQPQHFGDGTRLSIL.

The chain links TRBV7-2 to TRBJ2-3; 9 bases map to TRBD1. From germline, CDR1 is SGHTA and CDR2 FQGNSA. The CDR3 totals 16 residues. The J segment lost 1 base and the V segment lost 4 bases, leaving 6 bases of the junction unmatched. The DNA for the CDR3 is TGTGCCAGCAGCTCTAGCCACAGGGGGCGCACAGATACGCAGTATTTT. Its translation is CASSSSHRGRTDTQYF.

The J gene is TRBJ1-1, the V gene TRBV5-1; D unresolved. This CDR3 has 14 residues. Germline CDR1 and CDR2: SGHRS and YFSETQ. Trimming left V 4 bases short and J 5 bases short, with 15 bases between. The CDR3 is CASSPDKIETEAFF. Here the CDR3 DNA reads TGCGCCAGCAGCCCAGACAAAATTGAGACTGAAGCTTTCTTT.

This clone has just a few counts. The J gene is TRBJ2-2, the V gene TRBV7-9; 9 bases are shared with TRBD2. Per germline, CDR1 SEHNR and CDR2 FQNEAQ (reference sequence). CDR3 length equals 17 residues. The ends lost 5 bases at V and 6 bases at J; junction bases unmatched: 13. The CDR3 bases are TGTGCCAGCAGCATCGGACCCGGGACTAGCTTTTCCGGGGAGCTGTTTTTT. It specifies CASSIGPGTSFSGELFF.

The chain joins TRBV15 to TRBJ1-1; D perhaps matches TRBD1 (5 bases). Germline V CDR1 and CDR2: LNHNV, YYDKDF (reference sequence). This CDR3 is built from 14 residues. Deletions cut 0 bases from V and 5 bases from J, with 10 bases between. The CDR3 here is CATSRDTSGTEAFF. The CDR3, as DNA: TGTGCCACCAGCAGAGATACCTCAGGGACTGAAGCTTTCTTT.

The chain uses TRBV4-3 and TRBJ2-1; 7 bases fit TRBD2. The germline V gene has CDR1 LGHNA and CDR2 YSLEER. The CDR3 is made up of 16 amino acids. With 0 bases clipped from V and 7 bases from J, the junction kept 9 bases outside the gene matches. The CDR3 here is CASSQDRGGRGNEQFF. As DNA, the CDR3 is TGCGCCAGCAGCCAAGATCGAGGCGGGAGAGGTAATGAGCAGTTCTTC.

The chain couples TRBV7-9 to TRBJ2-1; 15 nucleotides align to TRBD2. The V gene's germline CDR1 is SEHNR and CDR2 FQNEAQ (reference sequence). V shed 5 bases and J 9 bases; nucleotides not matched to a gene: 5. The CDR3 extends over 15 amino acids. The CDR3 DNA sequence: TGTGCCAGCAGCCGGACTAGCGGGGGGGCCGCTGAGCAGTTCTTC. Amino acid sequence: CASSRTSGGAAEQFF.

The CDR3 region is CASSLAGRGNEQFF. The CDR3 bases are TGTGCCAGCAGCTTAGCGGGGAGGGGCAATGAGCAGTTCTTC. V and J are TRBV7-8 and TRBJ2-1; 7 bases are shared with TRBD2. The germline V gene encodes CDR1 SGHVS and CDR2 FQNEAQ. The CDR3 loop spans 14 amino acids. The ends lost 0 bases at V and 6 bases at J; junction bases unmatched: 2.

The CDR3 is CASSSASLARETQYF. CDR3 nucleotide sequence: TGTGCCAGCAGCTCCGCCTCTCTAGCCCGCGAGACCCAGTACTTC. V usage is TRBV7-9 and J usage is TRBJ2-5; TRBD2 might be the D (5 bases). V was shortened by 4 bases and J by 5 bases, with 17 bases between the two germline ends. Germline V gives CDR1 SEHNR, CDR2 FQNEAQ (reference sequence). This CDR3 spans 15 amino acids.

The sample holds a few counts of this clone. This chain uses TRBV5-1 with TRBJ1-4; no firm D call. The CDR3 contains 14 residues. Germline V gives CDR1 SGHRS, CDR2 YFSETQ. With 4 bases removed from V and 4 bases from J, the gap between germline ends came to 11 bases. The CDR3 DNA reads TGCGCCAGCAGCGCCGGACGGGGTAATGAAAAACTGTTTTTT. Translation gives CASSAGRGNEKLFF.

The chain employs TRBV4-3 and TRBJ1-2; TRBD1 is a possible D gene (5 bases). This CDR3 has 17 amino acids. V was trimmed by 0 bases and J by 4 bases, leaving 18 bases between them. Germline loops: CDR1 LGHNA, CDR2 YSLEER. The chain's CDR3 is CASSQEYIRVLVYGYTF. CDR3 sequence (DNA): TGCGCCAGCAGCCAAGAATATATCAGGGTTTTAGTCTATGGCTACACCTTC.

V and J are TRBV5-1 and TRBJ2-7, with a weak D call TRBD2 (6 bases). Germline values: CDR1 SGHRS, CDR2 YFSETQ. V lost 0 bases to trimming and J lost 1 base, with 23 bases between them. The CDR3 loop spans 19 amino acids. CDR3 DNA sequence: TGCGCCAGCAGCTTGGCCTCGGGACTTACTTCCCCCAGGTCCTACGAGCAGTACTTC. This sequence encodes CASSLASGLTSPRSYEQYF.

Remarks on this clone: Additional DNA sequences in this sample encode the identical CDR3. This chain joins TRBV6-5 and TRBJ2-5; D remains unclear. This CDR3 contains 11 residues. Per germline, CDR1 MNHEY and CDR2 SVGAGI. V gave up 5 bases and J gave up 5 bases, with 6 bases separating them. The CDR3 is CASSPGETQYF. CDR3 nucleotides: TGTGCCAGCAGTCCCGGGGAGACCCAGTACTTC.

The chain employs TRBV27 and TRBJ2-3; 8 bases align to TRBD2. CDR1 is MNHEY, CDR2 SMNVEV, per germline (reference sequence). The V segment lost 4 bases and the J segment 3 bases; nucleotides outside the gene matches: 6. The length of the CDR3 is 15 residues. The chain's CDR3 is CASSSGLGPTDTQYF. The CDR3 nucleotides are TGTGCCAGCAGTTCGGGACTAGGCCCGACAGATACGCAGTATTTT.

The rearrangement uses TRBV19 and TRBJ1-3; 8 bases fit TRBD1. Germline V CDR1 and CDR2: LNHDA, SQIVND (reference sequence). The length of the CDR3 is 15 residues. J lost 1 base, V lost 9 bases, and 8 bases had no gene match. CDR3 residues: CASKTRTGSGNTIYF. The CDR3, as DNA: TGTGCCAGCAAGACCCGGACAGGGTCTGGAAACACCATATATTTT.

V and J are TRBV9 and TRBJ2-1, with 10 positions matching TRBD2. Unmatched junction bases numbered 12, after V lost 1 base and J lost 8 bases. Germline CDR1 is SGDLS and CDR2 is YYNGEE. There are 17 residues in the CDR3. For the CDR3, the DNA is TGTGCCAGCAGCGTACGGGCTAGCGGGAGATCCGTCGATGAGCAGTTCTTC. Its protein is CASSVRASGRSVDEQFF. The full variable domain, completed using reference TRBV9 and TRBJ2-1, is DSGVTQTPKHLITATGQRVTLRCSPRSGDLSVYWYQQSLDQGLQFLIQYYNGEERAKGNILERFSAQQFPDLHSELNLSSLELGDSALYFCASSVRASGRSVDEQFFGPGTRLTVL.

V is TRBV15 and J is TRBJ1-2, with 9 bases matching TRBD1. Losses at the gene ends were 5 bases for V and 8 bases for J; bases not matched to a gene: 6. This CDR3 has 13 residues. The germline CDR1 and CDR2 sequences are LNHNV and YYDKDF (reference sequence). CDR3 DNA: TGTGCCACCAGCTCACAGGGGGCGCGGGGCTACACCTTC. Translation gives CATSSQGARGYTF.

The chain combines TRBV6-5 with TRBJ1-5; perhaps TRBD1 as D (6 bases). Germline V gene sequence: CDR1 MNHEY, CDR2 SVGAGI. The length of the CDR3 is 15 residues. V was trimmed by 2 bases and J by 3 bases, leaving 11 bases between them. For the CDR3, the DNA is TGTGCCAGCAGTTACAATGGACAGATCAATCAGCCCCAGCATTTT. This gives the protein CASSYNGQINQPQHF.

The chain is built from TRBV2 and TRBJ1-5; 8 bases line up with TRBD1. Germline V gene sequence: CDR1 SNHLY, CDR2 FYNNEI. The CDR3 length is 14 residues. The junction had 2 bases not matched to a gene; V was cut back by 2 bases and J by 5 bases. DNA for the CDR3: TGTGCCAGCAGTGAAAACAGGGGGGATCAGCCCCAGCATTTT. Translating it yields CASSENRGDQPQHF.

The chain links TRBV13 to TRBJ2-3; no definite D call. V was cut by 4 bases and J by 4 bases, with 12 bases left in between. The germline V gene encodes CDR1 PRHDT and CDR2 FYEKMQ (reference sequence). CDR3 length equals 14 residues. The chain's CDR3 is CASSSTAAADTQYF. The CDR3 bases are TGTGCCAGCAGCTCGACTGCTGCGGCAGATACGCAGTATTTT.

The CDR3 region has the DNA TGTGCCAGTAGTCCAAGAGCGGGAGGGATCTACAATGAGCAGTTCTTC. This sequence encodes CASSPRAGGIYNEQFF. The chain employs TRBV19 and TRBJ2-1; 10 nucleotides agree with TRBD2. This CDR3 has 16 residues. V was clipped by 5 bases and J by 3 bases; unmatched bases: 7. CDR1 LNHDA and CDR2 SQIVND come from the germline V gene (reference sequence).